This T cell receptor beta chain came from a study of human versus mouse CDR3 diversity and MHC coevolution. As for the study in general: Between about 0.6 x 10^7 and 1.7 x 10^7 valid reads came from each sample. Study findings and constraints: Six MHC II alleles selected the human T cells. By iCHAO1, human TCR beta clonotypes numbered about 1.6 million, the most. Clonal inequality was lowest in most of the three human donors.

Assay used: immunoSEQ multiplex PCR; TCRdb lists only in-frame clones, some missing. The table includes about 77,000 clones, about 90% detected once. The CDR3 extends over 15 amino acids. Germline lookup yields CDR1 MNHNS and CDR2 SASEGT. V shed 0 bases and J shed 4 bases, with 12 bases lying between them. In regard to this clone: Its target is unknown.

The V call is TRBV6-1, the J call TRBJ2-5; D is perhaps TRBD1 (6 bases). The sequenced sample was naive CD4+ T cells from blood. Subset denoted: CD45RO-negative CD62L-positive naive CD4 T cells. The clonotype comes from a person aged 25 to 69 in good health. CDR3 region: CASSEAQGSAETQYF. In DNA, the CDR3 is TGTGCCAGCAGTGAAGCGCAGGGGTCAGCAGAGACCCAGTACTTC.